Listed below are T cell receptor beta chains from one sample, sequenced in a study of cytomegalovirus exposure and HLA in healthy donors. The protocol was immunoSEQ multiplex PCR, while the TCRdb copy is restricted to in-frame clones and leaves out a portion. The table includes 110,000 to 150,000 clones, 73% detected once. Sample: PBMCs. These receptors all stem from a woman aged 40 to 50 in good health and CMV-seronegative. Both conserved end residues are part of each CDR3. Each record gives: J gene, V gene, clone size, D gene, CDR3 DNA, CDR3 protein. A D gene is named only where the DNA matches it firmly. Clone size appears in some rows only: once, few, many, or a class for an expanded clone.

j_call: TRBJ2-3
v_call: TRBV28
clone_size: few
d_call: .
cdr3_nt: TGTGCCAGCAGTTTTCTCACAGATACGCAGTATTTT
cdr3_aa: CASSFLTDTQYF

j_call: TRBJ1-1
v_call: TRBV5-1
clone_size: .
d_call: TRBD1
cdr3_nt: TGCGCCAGCAGCTTTCGAGGGACAGGGCCAGTGAACACTGAAGCTTTCTTT
cdr3_aa: CASSFRGTGPVNTEAFF

j_call: TRBJ2-7
v_call: TRBV6-6
clone_size: .
d_call: TRBD2
cdr3_nt: TGTGCCAGCAGTCTAGCGGGGAGATCCTACGAGCAGTACTTC
cdr3_aa: CASSLAGRSYEQYF

j_call: TRBJ1-1
v_call: TRBV7-8
clone_size: once
d_call: .
cdr3_nt: TGTGCCAGCAGCTTAGCGGTGGTCAGGGCCACTGAAGCTTTCTTT
cdr3_aa: CASSLAVVRATEAFF

j_call: TRBJ2-1
v_call: TRBV28
clone_size: .
d_call: .
cdr3_nt: TGTGCCAGCAGTTTGGGCGACATCTACAATGAGCAGTTCTTC
cdr3_aa: CASSLGDIYNEQFF

j_call: TRBJ1-2
v_call: TRBV4-3
clone_size: .
d_call: TRBD1
cdr3_nt: TGCGCCAGCAGCCAAGTTCCTCCGGGGACAGGGCCATCGGGTGGTGGCTACACCTTC
cdr3_aa: CASSQVPPGTGPSGGGYTF

j_call: TRBJ1-2
v_call: TRBV28
clone_size: .
d_call: .
cdr3_nt: TGTGCCAGCAGTCCTCTGGGGGCCTCGTATGGCTACACCTTC
cdr3_aa: CASSPLGASYGYTF

j_call: TRBJ2-2
v_call: TRBV5-6
clone_size: .
d_call: .
cdr3_nt: TGTGCCAGCAGCTTGGGAGGGAACACCGGGGAGCTGTTTTTT
cdr3_aa: CASSLGGNTGELFF

j_call: TRBJ2-7
v_call: TRBV5-1
clone_size: .
d_call: TRBD2
cdr3_nt: TGCGCCAGCAGCCCCGGACTAGCGGGGGACTCCTACGAGCAGTACTTC
cdr3_aa: CASSPGLAGDSYEQYF

j_call: TRBJ1-2
v_call: TRBV5-1
clone_size: .
d_call: TRBD1
cdr3_nt: TGCGCCAGCAGCATGTCCAGGGGGGCGTACTATGGCTACACCTTC
cdr3_aa: CASSMSRGAYYGYTF

j_call: TRBJ1-2
v_call: TRBV29-1
clone_size: .
d_call: .
cdr3_nt: TGCAGCGTCCTGACAGGCCTCTATGGCTACACCTTC
cdr3_aa: CSVLTGLYGYTF

j_call: TRBJ1-1
v_call: TRBV19
clone_size: .
d_call: TRBD1
cdr3_nt: TGTGCCAGTAGTATTTCGGTGGACAGGGCGAACACTGAAGCTTTCTTT
cdr3_aa: CASSISVDRANTEAFF

j_call: TRBJ1-1
v_call: TRBV6-6
clone_size: .
d_call: TRBD1
cdr3_nt: TGTGCCAGCAGTTACAGATCGACAGGGGGCACTGAAGCTTTCTTT
cdr3_aa: CASSYRSTGGTEAFF

j_call: TRBJ2-7
v_call: TRBV4-1
clone_size: .
d_call: .
cdr3_nt: TGCGCCAGCAGCCAAGATCTTAGTGCTAGCTACGAGCAGTACTTC
cdr3_aa: CASSQDLSASYEQYF

j_call: TRBJ1-2
v_call: TRBV27
clone_size: .
d_call: TRBD1
cdr3_nt: TGTGCCAGCAGTCCCACCGGGACAGGGGTCGCCCGGTACTATGGCTACACCTTC
cdr3_aa: CASSPTGTGVARYYGYTF

j_call: TRBJ2-5
v_call: TRBV2
clone_size: .
d_call: .
cdr3_nt: TGTGCCAGCAGTGAGGGCAGGGTTGACCAAGAGACCCAGTACTTC
cdr3_aa: CASSEGRVDQETQYF

j_call: TRBJ2-5
v_call: TRBV10-3
clone_size: .
d_call: TRBD1
cdr3_nt: TGTGCCATCAGTGTCAACAGGGGAGAGACCCAGTACTTC
cdr3_aa: CAISVNRGETQYF

j_call: TRBJ2-2
v_call: TRBV5-1
clone_size: .
d_call: TRBD1
cdr3_nt: TGCGCCAGCAGCTTATCGACAGGGCCCACCGGGGAGCTGTTTTTT
cdr3_aa: CASSLSTGPTGELFF

j_call: TRBJ2-2
v_call: TRBV7-8
clone_size: .
d_call: TRBD2
cdr3_nt: TGTGCCAGCAGCTCAAGCGGGGTGGGCACCGGGGAGCTGTTTTTT
cdr3_aa: CASSSSGVGTGELFF

j_call: TRBJ1-3
v_call: TRBV6-1
clone_size: .
d_call: .
cdr3_nt: TGTGCCAGCAGTCCGGGACTGTTCTCTGGAAACACCATATATTTT
cdr3_aa: CASSPGLFSGNTIYF

j_call: TRBJ1-1
v_call: TRBV6-5
clone_size: few
d_call: .
cdr3_nt: TGTGCCACCTCGGACGGGGTCGGTGAAGCTTTCTTT
cdr3_aa: CATSDGVGEAFF

j_call: TRBJ2-5
v_call: TRBV10-3
clone_size: .
d_call: TRBD2
cdr3_nt: TGTGCCATCAGTGAGGTTCGGGGGGGCGGAGAGACCCAGTACTTC
cdr3_aa: CAISEVRGGGETQYF

j_call: TRBJ2-1
v_call: TRBV7-8
clone_size: .
d_call: TRBD2
cdr3_nt: TGTGCCAGCACGTTCGGGGGGGGGTACAATGAGCAGTTCTTC
cdr3_aa: CASTFGGGYNEQFF

j_call: TRBJ1-1
v_call: TRBV6-1
clone_size: few
d_call: .
cdr3_nt: TGTGCCAGCAGTGAACTAATCTTGCCTGAAGCTTTCTTT
cdr3_aa: CASSELILPEAFF

j_call: TRBJ1-6
v_call: TRBV6-5
clone_size: .
d_call: TRBD1
cdr3_nt: TGTGCCAGCAGTTACCGACAGGGGGCGGATTCACCCCTCCACTTC
cdr3_aa: CASSYRQGADSPLHF

j_call: TRBJ2-6
v_call: TRBV5-8
clone_size: .
d_call: TRBD1
cdr3_nt: TGTGCCAGCAGCACGGGACAGACCTCTGGGGCCAACGTCCTGACTTTC
cdr3_aa: CASSTGQTSGANVLTF

j_call: TRBJ1-2
v_call: TRBV7-9
clone_size: .
d_call: TRBD1
cdr3_nt: TGTGCCAGCAGCTCAATAGGGGACAGGGTCTGGCCTTATGGCTACACCTTC
cdr3_aa: CASSSIGDRVWPYGYTF

j_call: TRBJ2-3
v_call: TRBV27
clone_size: .
d_call: TRBD2
cdr3_nt: TGTGCCAGCAGTTTGACTAGCGGGGGGCCTACGCAGTATTTT
cdr3_aa: CASSLTSGGPTQYF

j_call: TRBJ1-2
v_call: TRBV7-9
clone_size: .
d_call: .
cdr3_nt: TGTGCCAGCAGCTTAGGGACAATACCACAGAGTTTC
cdr3_aa: CASSLGTIPQSF

j_call: TRBJ2-7
v_call: TRBV7-2
clone_size: .
d_call: .
cdr3_nt: TGTGCCAGCAGCTTAGGAAGCACAGGGACCTACGAGCAGTACTTC
cdr3_aa: CASSLGSTGTYEQYF

j_call: TRBJ2-1
v_call: TRBV6-1
clone_size: .
d_call: TRBD2
cdr3_nt: TGTGCCAGCAGTGATAGACTAGCGGGGGGGCCCAATGAGCAGTTCTTC
cdr3_aa: CASSDRLAGGPNEQFF

j_call: TRBJ2-3
v_call: TRBV15
clone_size: .
d_call: TRBD2
cdr3_nt: TGTGCCACCAGTGGGACTAGCGGACTAGATACGCAGTATTTT
cdr3_aa: CATSGTSGLDTQYF

j_call: TRBJ2-2
v_call: TRBV5-1
clone_size: .
d_call: .
cdr3_nt: TGCGCCAGCAGAATCCCGGGACTGAACACCGGGGAGCTGTTTTTT
cdr3_aa: CASRIPGLNTGELFF